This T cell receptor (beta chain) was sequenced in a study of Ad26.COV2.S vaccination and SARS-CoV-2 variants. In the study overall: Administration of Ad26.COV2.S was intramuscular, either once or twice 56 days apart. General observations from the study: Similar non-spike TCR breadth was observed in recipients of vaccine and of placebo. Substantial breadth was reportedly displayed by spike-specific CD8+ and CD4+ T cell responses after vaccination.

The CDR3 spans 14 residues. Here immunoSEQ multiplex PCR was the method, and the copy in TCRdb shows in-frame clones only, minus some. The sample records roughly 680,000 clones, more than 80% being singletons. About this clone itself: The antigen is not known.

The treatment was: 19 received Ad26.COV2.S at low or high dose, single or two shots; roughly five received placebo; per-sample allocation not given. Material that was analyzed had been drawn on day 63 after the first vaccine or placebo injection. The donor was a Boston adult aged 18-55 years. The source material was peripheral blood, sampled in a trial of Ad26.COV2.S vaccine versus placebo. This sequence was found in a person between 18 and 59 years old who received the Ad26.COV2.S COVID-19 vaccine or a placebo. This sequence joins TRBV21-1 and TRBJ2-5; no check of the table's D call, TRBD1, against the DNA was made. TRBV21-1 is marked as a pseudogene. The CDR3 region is CASARAGGKETQYF. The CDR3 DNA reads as TGTGCCAGCGCCCGGGCAGGGGGCAAAGAGACCCAGTACTTC.